Listed here is a single TCR beta chain. These data originate in a study of blood T cell repertoires in COVID-19. V was clipped by 5 bases and J by 0 bases; unmatched bases: 9. From germline, CDR1 is ENHRY and CDR2 SYGVKD. The CDR3 runs 18 residues. Clones were read by immunoSEQ multiplex PCR, and TCRdb kept only the in-frame ones, dropping some. The data contain around 90,000 clones, roughly 80% of them seen just once; the ten biggest clones take up around 20%. The TCR comes from a human donor in a cohort sampled during active COVID-19. Sequenced sample: peripheral blood. The chain joins TRBV10-3 to TRBJ2-1; 11 bases agree with TRBD2. For the CDR3, the DNA is TGTGCCATCAGTAAAGGACTAGCGGGTCCTGGCTCCTACAATGAGCAGTTCTTC. Its translation: CAISKGLAGPGSYNEQFF.